The 25 T cell receptor beta chains below all came from one sample that was sequenced in a study of identical twins. TCRdb recomputed calls from the 5' RACE reads with MiXCR, one row per CDR3 protein. Seen here are about 890,000 distinct CDR3 sequences, more than 9% observed once, and the top ten hold 1.5% to 2%. The same sample was also used in a study of yellow fever vaccine responses in identical twins.

Material: PBMCs. The receptor source for this set is a woman aged 18-29 years in good health.

This clonotype appeared many times. V usage is TRBV12-3 or TRBV12-4 and J usage is TRBJ1-4; TRBD1 matches 9 bases. CDR3 length: 16 residues. Trimming removed 5 bases from V and 2 bases from J; junction bases left unmatched: 6. CDR3 amino acids: CASSQDRGGTNEKLFF. In DNA, the CDR3 is TGTGCCAGCAGTCAAGACAGGGGGGGGACTAATGAAAAACTGTTTTTT.

The J gene is TRBJ2-5, the V gene TRBV6-2 or TRBV6-3, with D perhaps TRBD1 (5 bases). CDR1 is MNHEY, CDR2 SVGEGT, per germline. There are 17 residues in the CDR3. V was clipped by 6 bases and J by 0 bases, with 20 bases between them. The CDR3 loop reads CASSHVVGAVDQETQYF. The CDR3 region has the DNA TGTGCCAGCAGCCACGTGGTTGGGGCAGTTGACCAAGAGACCCAGTACTTC.

This clonotype was seen a few times. The genes are TRBV24-1 and TRBJ2-2, with TRBD2 identical over 9 bases. Looked up from germline, CDR1 is KGHDR and CDR2 is SFDVKD. Trimming at V came to 4 bases and at J to 7 bases, leaving 6 bases not matched to a gene. The CDR3 has 15 amino acids. The CDR3, as DNA: TGTGCCACCAGTGACGTTAGCGGGAGTCTCGGGGAGCTGTTTTTT. Encoded protein: CATSDVSGSLGELFF.

This chain connects TRBV10-1 to TRBJ2-1, with unresolved D. V lost 6 bases and J lost 7, with 16 bases in between. This CDR3 region has 14 residues. In germline, CDR1 is WNHNN, CDR2 SYGVQD (reference sequence). CDR3 sequence reads: CASSAIPRWNEQFF. In DNA form, the CDR3 reads TGCGCCAGCAGCGCGATCCCCAGGTGGAATGAGCAGTTCTTC.

The rearrangement joins TRBV20-1 to TRBJ2-7; TRBD1 is a possible D gene (8 bases). Deletions cut 6 bases from V and 7 bases from J, with 22 bases between. The CDR3 loop spans 14 amino acids. The germline CDR1 and CDR2 sequences are DFQATT and SNEGSKA (reference sequence). This CDR3 reads CSAQGGWGALEQYV. CDR3 nucleotide sequence: TGCAGTGCACAGGGGGGGTGGGGCGCTTTAGAGCAGTACGTC.

This chain uses TRBV10-3 with TRBJ2-1; TRBD1 is a possible D gene (6 bases). V was trimmed by 2 bases and J by 9 bases, leaving 17 bases between them. This CDR3 region has 15 residues. Germline V gene data show CDR1 as ENHRY and CDR2 as SYGVKD. The DNA of the CDR3 is TGTGCCATCAGTGAGGGGGTGGGACAAGTAGGTGAGCAGTTCTTC. Translation gives CAISEGVGQVGEQFF.

The table lists this clonotype with a few counts. This chain uses TRBV11-3 with TRBJ1-1; D is unclear. The length of the CDR3 is 12 residues. Germline CDR1 reads SGHNT; CDR2 reads YENEEA. V dropped 7 bases and J dropped 1 base, with 7 bases sitting between them. The CDR3 DNA reads as TGTGCCAGCACCTTTACGAACACTGAAGCTTTCTTT. This encodes CASTFTNTEAFF.

Regarding this clonotype: One end of the junction is discordant with germline, which a read error may explain. V usage is TRBV11-2 and J usage is TRBJ2-1; a weak D match, TRBD1 (5 bases). This CDR3 is 12 amino acids long. Germline CDR1 and CDR2: SGHAT and FQNNGV. The CDR3 is CASSSAAQGPVF. CDR3 bases: TGTGCCAGCAGCTCGGCAGCTCAGGGCCCTGTCTTC.

This sequence joins TRBV12-3 or TRBV12-4 and TRBJ1-4; 7 nucleotides agree with TRBD1. V was pared by 5 bases and J by 8 bases, with 11 bases of the junction left unmatched. The CDR3 extends over 15 amino acids. The CDR3 DNA reads TGTGCCAGCAGTCGACGGAGGGGGCGCGGAGAAAAACTGTTTTTT. Residues: CASSRRRGRGEKLFF.

Many counts were recorded for this clonotype. This sequence joins TRBV6-5 and TRBJ2-3; 11 bases are shared with TRBD2. There are 16 residues in the CDR3. Germline loops: CDR1 MNHEY, CDR2 SVGAGI. V was pared by 4 bases and J by 2 bases, with 5 bases of the junction left unmatched. CDR3 region: CASSSRLAGYTDTQYF. CDR3 bases: TGTGCCAGCAGTTCCAGACTAGCGGGGTACACAGATACGCAGTATTTT.

The rearrangement joins TRBV10-3 to TRBJ2-4; D not resolved. The germline V gene has CDR1 ENHRY and CDR2 SYGVKD. V was shortened by 0 bases and J by 0 bases, with 9 bases between the two germline ends. This CDR3 is built from 16 residues. The CDR3 DNA follows: TGTGCCATCAGTGAGTCGAGCAGCTTAGCCAAAAACATTCAGTACTTC. Translating gives CAISESSSLAKNIQYF.

This rearrangement joins TRBV12-3 or TRBV12-4 to TRBJ2-3; D perhaps matches TRBD1 (5 bases). The CDR3 spans 13 residues. Deletions cut 6 bases from V and 3 bases from J, with 10 bases between. CDR3 sequence: CASRLRQTDTQYF. CDR3 nucleotide sequence: TGTGCCAGCAGACTCCGACAGACAGATACGCAGTATTTT.

This clonotype showed up just a few times. The chain links TRBV28 to TRBJ1-5; 7 bases map to TRBD1. The germline gives CDR1 MDHEN, CDR2 SYDVKM. With V trimmed by 2 bases and J by 12 bases, 7 bases remained unmatched. There are 13 residues in the CDR3. This chain's CDR3 is CASSLHRQGNQHF. The CDR3 DNA reads TGTGCCAGCAGTTTACACCGACAGGGCAACCAGCATTTT.

This clonotype showed up just a few times. The V and J genes are TRBV20-1 and TRBJ1-4; D is unclear. Germline CDR1 and CDR2: DFQATT and SNEGSKA (reference sequence). This CDR3 is built from 13 residues. This CDR3 reads CKGPADFNEKLFF. CDR3 DNA: TGCAAGGGCCCCGCTGACTTTAATGAAAAACTGTTTTTT.

In its sample, this clonotype was seen a few times. The chain has TRBV5-5 and TRBJ2-7; D ambiguous. The V and J ends lost 0 bases and 5 bases respectively, with 15 bases between them. The length of the CDR3 is 15 residues. The germline V gene encodes CDR1 SGHKS and CDR2 YYEKEE (reference sequence). CDR3 sequence: CASSLEVGQRDEQYF. Here the CDR3 DNA reads TGTGCCAGCAGCTTGGAGGTTGGGCAGCGCGACGAGCAGTACTTC.

This clonotype was counted a few times. V usage is TRBV5-1 and J usage is TRBJ2-1, with 8 bases that match TRBD1. The CDR3 extends over 13 amino acids. The J segment lost 12 bases and the V segment lost 9 bases, leaving 14 bases of the junction unmatched. Germline V CDR1 and CDR2: SGHRS, YFSETQ. CDR3 loop: CATTGTGAFGQFF. The CDR3 DNA follows: TGCGCCACCACCGGGACAGGTGCCTTCGGGCAGTTCTTC.

The chain recombines TRBV27 with TRBJ1-1; TRBD1 is a possible D gene (5 bases). The germline V gene encodes CDR1 MNHEY and CDR2 SMNVEV (reference sequence). This CDR3 is built from 11 residues. V was clipped by 8 bases and J by 4 bases, with 8 bases between them. CDR3 sequence: CASGRVTEAFF. DNA for the CDR3: TGTGCCAGCGGCAGGGTCACTGAAGCTTTCTTT.

This clonotype showed up just a few times. This chain connects TRBV7-8 to TRBJ1-2, with D perhaps TRBD1 (5 bases). The CDR3 totals 15 residues. V was pared by 1 base and J by 3 bases, with 12 bases between. CDR1 and CDR2 (germline): SGHVS, FQNEAQ. The CDR3 sequence: CASSLVLRGDYGYTF. Here the CDR3 DNA reads TGTGCCAGCAGCTTAGTCCTAAGGGGCGACTATGGCTACACCTTC.

The table lists this clonotype with a few counts. J is TRBJ2-3 and V is TRBV7-2; D gene uncertain. Trimming removed 5 bases at V and 0 bases at J, with 15 bases between. This CDR3 region has 16 residues. CDR1 and CDR2 (germline): SGHTA, FQGNSA. The DNA of the CDR3 is TGTGCCAGCAGCGATCTCGGGCGTCCTAGCACAGATACGCAGTATTTT. Protein: CASSDLGRPSTDTQYF.

This clonotype was detected only a few times. The chain is built from TRBV3-1 and TRBJ2-3, with 9 bases fitting TRBD2. J lost 1 base, V lost 5 bases, and 4 bases had no gene match. The CDR3 contains 15 residues. From germline, CDR1 is LGHDT and CDR2 YNNKEL (reference sequence). Here the CDR3 DNA reads TGTGCCAGCAGCACCTCTAGCGGGGGCACAGATACGCAGTATTTT. Its protein is CASSTSSGGTDTQYF.

This clonotype was detected only a few times. This chain uses TRBV29-1 with TRBJ2-5; 14 nucleotides line up with TRBD2. Germline-derived CDR1 and CDR2 are SQVTM and ANQGSEA. The CDR3 runs 14 residues. The V gene end was trimmed by 6 bases and the J gene end by 5 bases; junction bases not matched to a gene: 5. The CDR3 here is CSVPGLAGEETQYF. The CDR3 DNA reads TGCAGCGTCCCGGGACTAGCGGGAGAGGAGACCCAGTACTTC.

This clonotype was found a few times. J is TRBJ2-2 and V is TRBV7-2; TRBD2 matches at 8 bases. Per germline, CDR1 SGHTA and CDR2 FQGNSA. CDR3 length: 16 residues. V lost 6 bases, J lost 2 bases, and 8 bases stayed unmatched. The CDR3: CASRPPGLGNTGELFF. CDR3 nucleotide sequence: TGTGCCAGCAGACCACCGGGACTAGGAAACACCGGGGAGCTGTTTTTT.

This clonotype came up a few times. V gene TRBV5-1 combines with J gene TRBJ2-2; no clear D gene. The ends were cut back, 3 bases at V and 1 base at J, with 13 bases in the middle. Germline CDR1 and CDR2: SGHRS and YFSETQ. The length of the CDR3 is 16 residues. Here the CDR3 DNA reads TGCGCCAGCAGCTCCGCTAGGTCCCGGAACACCGGGGAGCTGTTTTTT. This sequence encodes CASSSARSRNTGELFF.

This clonotype has ten or more counts. Written as DNA, the CDR3 is TGCAGCGCGACAGGGAGGAAAGAGACCCAGTACTTC. Its protein product is CSATGRKETQYF. V gene TRBV20-1 combines with J gene TRBJ2-5; tentatively, D is TRBD1 (7 bases). This CDR3 is 12 amino acids long. CDR1 is DFQATT and CDR2 is SNEGSKA in the germline V gene (reference sequence).

This clonotype was found a few times. The chain joins TRBV20-1 to TRBJ2-7; the D is unclear. Germline V gives CDR1 DFQATT, CDR2 SNEGSKA (reference sequence). The CDR3 spans 13 residues. The ends were cut back, 4 bases at V and 0 bases at J, with 10 bases in the middle. CDR3 coding DNA: TGCAGTGCTACCGGATCCCGCTCCTACGAGCAGTACGTC. It encodes CSATGSRSYEQYV.